This entry describes one T cell receptor beta chain. Trimming removed 7 bases from V and 1 base from J, with 16 bases in between. Germline V lookup: CDR1 MNHEY, CDR2 SMNVEV (reference sequence). The CDR3 has 15 amino acids. The data are from a study of blood T cell repertoires in COVID-19. Study-level information: COVID-19 samples collected from the United States, Italy and Spain covered acute and convalescent phases. T cells, B-cell-depleted T cells, or PBMCs supplied cDNA or gDNA.

In the source study's methods: Scientists estimated how many nucleated cells there were by amplifying reference gene primers. The protocol was immunoSEQ multiplex PCR, while the TCRdb copy is restricted to in-frame clones and leaves out a portion. The V and J calls and clone size come from that table; D and trimming were worked out from the DNA. In the table there are about 270,000 clones, roughly 79% of which are singletons. The clonotype comes from a woman aged 55-70 years with active or convalescent COVID-19. This rearrangement joins TRBV27 to TRBJ1-2, with D maybe TRBD1 (6 bases). Sequenced sample: peripheral blood. CDR3 DNA sequence: TGTGCCAGCAACCAATCGGGGGGCCTTAACTATGGCTACACCTTC. Translated: CASNQSGGLNYGYTF.